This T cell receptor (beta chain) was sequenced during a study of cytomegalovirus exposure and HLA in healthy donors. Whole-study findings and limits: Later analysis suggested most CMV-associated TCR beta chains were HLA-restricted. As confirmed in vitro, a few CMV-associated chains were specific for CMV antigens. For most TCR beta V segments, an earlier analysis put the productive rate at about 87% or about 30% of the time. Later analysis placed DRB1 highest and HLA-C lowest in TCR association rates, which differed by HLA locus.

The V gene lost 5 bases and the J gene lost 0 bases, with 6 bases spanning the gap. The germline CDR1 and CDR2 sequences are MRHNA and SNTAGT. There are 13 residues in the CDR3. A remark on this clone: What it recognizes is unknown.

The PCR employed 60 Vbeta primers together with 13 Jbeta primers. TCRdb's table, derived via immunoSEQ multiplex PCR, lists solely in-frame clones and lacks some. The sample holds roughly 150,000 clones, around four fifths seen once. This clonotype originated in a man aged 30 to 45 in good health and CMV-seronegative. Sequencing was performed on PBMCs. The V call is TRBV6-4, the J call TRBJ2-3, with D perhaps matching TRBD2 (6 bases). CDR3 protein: CASSSGSTDTQYF. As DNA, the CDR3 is TGTGCCAGCAGTAGCGGGAGCACAGATACGCAGTATTTT.